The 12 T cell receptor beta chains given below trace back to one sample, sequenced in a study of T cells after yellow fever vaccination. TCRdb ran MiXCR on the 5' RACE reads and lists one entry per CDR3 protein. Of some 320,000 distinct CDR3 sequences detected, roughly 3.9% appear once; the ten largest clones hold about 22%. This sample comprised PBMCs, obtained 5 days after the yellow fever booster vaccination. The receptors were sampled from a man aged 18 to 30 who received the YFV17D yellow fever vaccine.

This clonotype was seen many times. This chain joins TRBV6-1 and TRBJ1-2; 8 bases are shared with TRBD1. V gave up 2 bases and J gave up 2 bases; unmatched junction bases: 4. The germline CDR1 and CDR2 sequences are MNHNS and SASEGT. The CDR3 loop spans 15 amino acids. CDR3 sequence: CASSETGQANYGYTF. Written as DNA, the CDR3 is TGTGCCAGCAGTGAAACGGGACAGGCGAACTATGGCTACACCTTC.

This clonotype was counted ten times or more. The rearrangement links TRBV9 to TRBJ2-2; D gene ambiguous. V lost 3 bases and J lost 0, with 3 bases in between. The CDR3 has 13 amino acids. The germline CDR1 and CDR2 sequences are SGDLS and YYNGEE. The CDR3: CASSAPNTGELFF. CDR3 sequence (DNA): TGTGCCAGCAGCGCACCGAACACCGGGGAGCTGTTTTTT.

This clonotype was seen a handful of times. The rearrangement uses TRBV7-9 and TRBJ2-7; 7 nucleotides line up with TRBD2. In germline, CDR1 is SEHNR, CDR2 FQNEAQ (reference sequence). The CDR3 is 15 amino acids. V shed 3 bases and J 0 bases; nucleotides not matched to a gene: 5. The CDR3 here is CASSLGGVPSYEQYF. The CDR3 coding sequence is TGTGCCAGCAGCTTGGGGGGGGTTCCCTCCTACGAGCAGTACTTC.

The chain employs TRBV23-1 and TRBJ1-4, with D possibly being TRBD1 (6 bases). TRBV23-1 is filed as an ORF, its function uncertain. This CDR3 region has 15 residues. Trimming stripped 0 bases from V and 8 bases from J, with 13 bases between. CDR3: CASSQSWGREEKLFF. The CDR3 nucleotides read TGCGCCAGCAGTCAATCGTGGGGGCGGGAGGAAAAACTGTTTTTT.

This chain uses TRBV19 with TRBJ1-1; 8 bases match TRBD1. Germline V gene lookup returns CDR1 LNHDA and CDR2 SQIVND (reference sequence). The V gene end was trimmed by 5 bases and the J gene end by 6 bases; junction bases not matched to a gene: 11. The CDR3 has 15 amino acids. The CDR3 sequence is CASSPDRGLNAEAFF. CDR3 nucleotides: TGTGCCAGTAGTCCCGACAGGGGCCTAAACGCTGAAGCTTTCTTT.

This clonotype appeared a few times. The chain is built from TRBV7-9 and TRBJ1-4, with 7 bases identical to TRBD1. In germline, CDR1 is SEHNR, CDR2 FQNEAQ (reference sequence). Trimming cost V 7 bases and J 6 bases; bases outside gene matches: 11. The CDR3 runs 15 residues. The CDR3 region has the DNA TGTGCCAGCATCGGAGAGGGGGCGCTTTATGAAAAACTGTTTTTT. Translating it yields CASIGEGALYEKLFF.

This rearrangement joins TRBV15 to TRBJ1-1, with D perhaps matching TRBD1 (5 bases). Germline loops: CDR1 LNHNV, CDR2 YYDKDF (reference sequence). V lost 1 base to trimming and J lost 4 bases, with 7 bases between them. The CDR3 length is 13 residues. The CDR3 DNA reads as TGTGCCACCAGCAGAGCCGGGGCCACTGAAGCTTTCTTT. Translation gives CATSRAGATEAFF.

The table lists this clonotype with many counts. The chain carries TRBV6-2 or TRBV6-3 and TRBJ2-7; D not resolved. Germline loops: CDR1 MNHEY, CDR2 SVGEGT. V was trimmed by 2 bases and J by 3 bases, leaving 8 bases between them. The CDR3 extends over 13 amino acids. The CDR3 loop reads CASSYRGYYEQYV. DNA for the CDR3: TGTGCCAGCAGTTACAGAGGTTACTACGAGCAGTACGTC.

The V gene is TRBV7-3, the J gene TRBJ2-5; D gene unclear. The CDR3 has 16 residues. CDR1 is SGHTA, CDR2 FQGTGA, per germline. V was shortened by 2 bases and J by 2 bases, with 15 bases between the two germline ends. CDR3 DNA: TGTGCCAGCAGCTTAGGTACCTCCATCTCGCAAGAGACCCAGTACTTC. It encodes CASSLGTSISQETQYF.

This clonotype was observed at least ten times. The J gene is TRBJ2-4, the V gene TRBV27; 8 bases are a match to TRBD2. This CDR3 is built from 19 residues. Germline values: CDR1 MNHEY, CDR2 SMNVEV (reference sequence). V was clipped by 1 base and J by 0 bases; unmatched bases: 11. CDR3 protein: CASSLFGRAGAGAKNIQYF. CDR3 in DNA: TGTGCCAGCAGTTTATTCGGGCGAGCGGGGGCCGGAGCCAAAAACATTCAGTACTTC.

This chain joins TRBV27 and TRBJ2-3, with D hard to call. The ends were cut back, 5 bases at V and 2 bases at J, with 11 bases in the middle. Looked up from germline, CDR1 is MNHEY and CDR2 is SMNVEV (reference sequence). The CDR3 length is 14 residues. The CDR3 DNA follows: TGTGCCAGCAGTACCTTAGACTCCACAGATACGCAGTATTTT. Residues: CASSTLDSTDTQYF.

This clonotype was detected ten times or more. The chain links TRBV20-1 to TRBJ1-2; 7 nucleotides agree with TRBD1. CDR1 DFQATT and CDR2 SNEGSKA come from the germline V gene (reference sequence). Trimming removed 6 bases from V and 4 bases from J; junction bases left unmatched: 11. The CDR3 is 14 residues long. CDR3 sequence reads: CSATRDSVGYGYTF. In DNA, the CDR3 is TGCAGTGCAACCCGGGACAGTGTGGGCTATGGCTACACCTTC.